The 27 T cell receptor beta chains reported below all come from one sample, sequenced in a study of shared T cell receptors in the human thymus. The repertoire was sequenced with immunoSEQ multiplex PCR; TCRdb's copy has only in-frame clones and lacks some. The table records about 660,000 clones, approximately 88% of them present only once. The same sample was also used in a study of human thymus T cells.

The sequenced sample consisted of thymocytes. The receptors were gathered from a boy under two years old with a congenital heart defect.

The chain is built from TRBV2 and TRBJ2-5; possibly TRBD2 for D (5 bases). The end of the DNA aligns better with TRBJ2-7, so the J call may be wrong. From germline, CDR1 is SNHLY and CDR2 FYNNEI. The CDR3 is made up of 16 amino acids. CDR3: CASSEERDGSSYEQYF. CDR3 DNA: TGTGCCAGCAGTGAAGAGAGGGATGGAAGCTCCTACGAGCAGTACTTC.

The chain couples TRBV15 to TRBJ2-1, with D possibly being TRBD2 (5 bases). Deletions cut 0 bases from V and 8 bases from J, with 14 bases between. The CDR3 consists of 15 residues. Germline CDR1 and CDR2: LNHNV and YYDKDF (reference sequence). The CDR3 sequence is CATSREGGWQDEQFF. As DNA, the CDR3 is TGTGCCACCAGCAGAGAGGGCGGGTGGCAGGATGAGCAGTTCTTC.

The CDR3 DNA reads as TGCGCCAGCAGCTTATCCGGGACAGCCTACAATGAGCAGTTCTTC. Its protein product is CASSLSGTAYNEQFF. The V call is TRBV5-1, the J call TRBJ2-1, with TRBD1 identical over 7 bases. Germline V lookup: CDR1 SGHRS, CDR2 YFSETQ. The V and J ends lost 2 bases and 2 bases, in that order; junction bases with no gene match: 4. There are 15 residues in the CDR3.

The chain links TRBV7-6 to TRBJ2-1; 10 positions agree with TRBD2. The CDR3 is made up of 18 amino acids. Germline V gene data show CDR1 as SGHVS and CDR2 as FNYEAQ. V lost 1 base, J lost 10 bases, and 16 bases stayed unmatched. Here the CDR3 DNA reads TGTGCCAGCAGCTTAGGGTCGATCTCAAGCGGGAGGGCCATCGAGCAGTTCTTC. It translates to CASSLGSISSGRAIEQFF.

This chain joins TRBV19 and TRBJ1-1; D possibly corresponds to TRBD1 (6 bases). Germline-derived CDR1 and CDR2 are LNHDA and SQIVND (reference sequence). V shed 6 bases and J shed 1 base, with 15 bases lying between them. The CDR3 totals 15 residues. The CDR3 region has the DNA TGTGCCAGTAGAAGGGGGGAGGGGCAGAACACTGAAGCTTTCTTT. Amino acids: CASRRGEGQNTEAFF.

In the case of this clone: Other DNA sequences within the sample encode an identical CDR3. The gene calls are TRBV28 and TRBJ2-7; tentative D call: TRBD1 (5 bases). V lost 4 bases, J lost 2 bases, and 6 bases lay in between. CDR3 length: 12 residues. Germline V gene lookup returns CDR1 MDHEN and CDR2 SYDVKM. CDR3 nucleotides: TGTGCCAGCAGTTCAGGGACCTACGAGCAGTACTTC. Protein sequence: CASSSGTYEQYF.

This chain uses TRBV11-2 with TRBJ2-3; 7 bases are shared with TRBD2. After removal of 5 bases from V and 1 base from J, the junction contained 12 bases not matched to a gene. CDR1 is SGHAT, CDR2 FQNNGV, per germline. The CDR3 sequence is 17 residues long. CDR3: CASSLPTGGGCTDTQYF. CDR3 DNA sequence: TGTGCCAGCAGCCTTCCTACCGGGGGAGGGTGCACAGATACGCAGTATTTT.

The chain is built from TRBV5-8 and TRBJ2-7; 8 positions match TRBD1. Germline V lookup: CDR1 SGHTS, CDR2 YDEGEE. V lost 0 bases and J lost 4; bases outside the gene matches: 3. CDR3 length equals 14 residues. CDR3 in amino acids: CASSLGTGWYEQYF. CDR3 coding DNA: TGTGCCAGCAGCTTGGGGACAGGGTGGTACGAGCAGTACTTC.

The chain uses TRBV7-9 and TRBJ2-1; D call uncertain. Germline CDR1 and CDR2: SEHNR and FQNEAQ (reference sequence). The germline V and J ends were trimmed by 3 bases and 6 bases, with 9 bases remaining between them. This CDR3 has 13 amino acids. DNA for the CDR3: TGTGCCAGCAGCTTCCGCCTGGCCAATGAGCAGTTCTTC. It is translated as CASSFRLANEQFF.

This clone was picked up one time. The J gene is TRBJ2-7, the V gene TRBV28; 9 bases are shared with TRBD2. This CDR3 has 17 residues. Unmatched junction bases numbered 13, after V lost 4 bases and J lost 3 bases. Looked up from germline, CDR1 is MDHEN and CDR2 is SYDVKM. The CDR3 protein is CASSSGLAGEAIYEQYF. The CDR3 DNA follows: TGTGCCAGCAGTTCCGGGTTAGCGGGAGAGGCAATCTACGAGCAGTACTTC.

The CDR3: CATSGKTGATGELFF. For the CDR3, the DNA is TGTGCCACCAGCGGAAAGACAGGGGCCACCGGGGAGCTGTTTTTT. V gene TRBV15 combines with J gene TRBJ2-2, with TRBD1 matching 8 bases. Looked up from germline, CDR1 is LNHNV and CDR2 is YYDKDF (reference sequence). J lost 4 bases, V lost 5 bases, and 6 bases had no gene match. The CDR3 spans 15 residues.

The chain joins TRBV28 to TRBJ1-5, with D possibly being TRBD1 (5 bases). CDR3 size: 14 residues. Germline CDR1 MDHEN, CDR2 SYDVKM. Trimming took 1 base from V and 7 from J, leaving 11 bases between them. For the CDR3, the DNA is TGTGCCAGCAGTTTATTCCAGGGTCGGCAGCCCCAGCATTTT. The encoded protein is CASSLFQGRQPQHF.

The rearrangement uses TRBV19 and TRBJ1-5; D might be TRBD1 (6 bases). The V end was cut by 6 bases, the J end by 7 bases, with 16 bases between. CDR1 is LNHDA and CDR2 is SQIVND in the germline V gene (reference sequence). This CDR3 contains 14 residues. In DNA form, the CDR3 reads TGTGCCAGTAGCCCAGCGGGGGGCGGGCAGCCCCAGCATTTT. It specifies CASSPAGGGQPQHF.

The chain recombines TRBV9 with TRBJ1-5, with TRBD1 as a possible D gene (6 bases). CDR3 length: 17 residues. The germline V and J ends were trimmed by 0 bases and 1 base, with 14 bases remaining between them. Per the germline V gene, CDR1 is SGDLS and CDR2 is YYNGEE. This CDR3 is CASSVATGIESNQPQHF. For the CDR3, the DNA is TGTGCCAGCAGCGTAGCTACAGGGATAGAAAGCAATCAGCCCCAGCATTTT.

The CDR3 nucleotides read TGTGCCAGCAGGGGGGCCCAGGAGACTAGCACAGATACGCAGTATTTT. Translating gives CASRGAQETSTDTQYF. The chain combines TRBV25-1 with TRBJ2-3, with D tentatively TRBD1 (6 bases). The germline CDR1 and CDR2 sequences are MGHDK and SYGVNS. The CDR3 length is 16 residues. The ends were cut back, 6 bases at V and 0 bases at J, with 16 bases in the middle.

Note on this clone: The final CDR3 position lacks the conserved phenylalanine or tryptophan, pointing to a likely read error. Because the CDR3's place on the DNA is in doubt, the DNA is left out and the CDR3 is given as listed by TCRdb. This chain joins TRBV6-6 and TRBJ2-7; the DNA was not used to check the table's D call, TRBD1. The CDR3 length is 13 residues, termini included. Germline values: CDR1 MNHNY, CDR2 SVGAGI (reference sequence). CDR3: CASSPTTGGAISI.

The J gene is TRBJ2-5, the V gene TRBV7-4, with 10 bases lining up with TRBD2. The V and J ends lost 6 bases and 2 bases, in that order; junction bases with no gene match: 12. CDR1 is SGHVT and CDR2 is SQSDAQ in the germline V gene. This CDR3 comprises 17 residues. CDR3 protein: CASSFVASGSRQETQYF. As DNA, the CDR3 is TGTGCCAGCAGTTTCGTCGCTAGCGGGAGCCGGCAAGAGACCCAGTACTTC.

The genes are TRBV19 and TRBJ2-7, with 8 bases that match TRBD2. V gave up 1 base and J gave up 7 bases; unmatched junction bases: 0. The CDR3 contains 12 residues. Per germline, CDR1 LNHDA and CDR2 SQIVND (reference sequence). In DNA form, the CDR3 reads TGTGCCAGTAGTATAGGCGGGGGGGAGCAGTACTTC. It specifies CASSIGGGEQYF.

The chain combines TRBV25-1 with TRBJ2-7, with 11 bases identical to TRBD2. Germline V gene data show CDR1 as MGHDK and CDR2 as SYGVNS. V shed 5 bases and J 4 bases; nucleotides not matched to a gene: 7. The CDR3 has 15 amino acids. This CDR3 reads CASSLSGTSGYEQYF. CDR3 coding DNA: TGTGCCAGCAGTTTGTCCGGGACTAGCGGATACGAGCAGTACTTC.

This rearrangement joins TRBV19 to TRBJ2-1; 7 bases align to TRBD1. This CDR3 spans 14 amino acids. The V and J ends lost 10 bases and 12 bases, in that order; junction bases with no gene match: 18. CDR1 and CDR2 from the germline V gene are LNHDA and SQIVND (reference sequence). This chain's CDR3 is CANPGTDFRIGQFF. CDR3 sequence (DNA): TGTGCCAACCCCGGGACAGATTTTCGGATCGGGCAGTTCTTC.

V is TRBV5-1 and J is TRBJ2-3; a weak D match, TRBD2 (5 bases). Trimming took 7 bases from V and 2 from J, leaving 11 bases between them. Germline CDR1 SGHRS, CDR2 YFSETQ. The CDR3 contains 13 residues. The CDR3 bases are TGCGCCAGCCTGGAGGAGATCACAGATACGCAGTATTTT. Protein product: CASLEEITDTQYF.

The chain links TRBV4-3 to TRBJ2-2; D perhaps matches TRBD1 (5 bases). The CDR3 loop spans 16 amino acids. In germline, CDR1 is LGHNA, CDR2 YSLEER. Trimming stripped 3 bases from V and 0 bases from J, with 11 bases between. The CDR3 DNA follows: TGCGCCAGCAGCCAGGGTACAGGCCCGAACACCGGGGAGCTGTTTTTT. This gives the protein CASSQGTGPNTGELFF.

The chain joins TRBV4-2 to TRBJ2-7; 8 bases agree with TRBD1. Germline loops: CDR1 LGHNA, CDR2 YNFKEQ. The CDR3 length is 20 residues. V gave up 1 base and J gave up 3 bases; unmatched junction bases: 20. The CDR3 DNA is TGTGCCAGCAGCCAAGGCATAAATAATACCGGGACAGGCGAAAGCTACGAGCAGTACTTC. Translated: CASSQGINNTGTGESYEQYF.

The V call is TRBV7-2, the J call TRBJ1-5; D is undetermined. The CDR3 contains 16 residues. The ends were cut back, 5 bases at V and 10 bases at J, with 24 bases in the middle. Germline CDR1 is SGHTA and CDR2 is FQGNSA. Here the CDR3 DNA reads TGTGCCAGCAGCGACCGGACCGGTGAGGAGGTAATCCCCCAGCATTTT. It encodes CASSDRTGEEVIPQHF.

This clone was detected only once. This chain uses TRBV6-5 with TRBJ2-7; D unclear. Germline loops: CDR1 MNHEY, CDR2 SVGAGI. CDR3 length equals 11 residues. Trimming left V 10 bases short and J 3 bases short, with 10 bases between. The CDR3 DNA follows: TGTGCCACGAACGGAGTCTACGAGCAGTACTTC. Protein: CATNGVYEQYF.

The J gene is TRBJ2-1, the V gene TRBV15, with 9 bases aligning to TRBD2. In germline, CDR1 is LNHNV, CDR2 YYDKDF (reference sequence). V gave up 2 bases and J gave up 8 bases; unmatched junction bases: 10. The CDR3 spans 16 residues. CDR3 amino acids: CATSRPLWREGDEQFF. The CDR3 nucleotides read TGTGCCACCAGCAGACCCTTATGGCGGGAGGGCGATGAGCAGTTCTTC.

This chain uses TRBV27 with TRBJ1-1; no definite D call. V lost 6 bases, J lost 4 bases, and 9 bases lay in between. Germline-derived CDR1 and CDR2 are MNHEY and SMNVEV (reference sequence). The CDR3 sequence is 12 residues long. CDR3 nucleotides: TGTGCCAGCAGCAACCACGGCACTGAAGCTTTCTTT. It yields the protein CASSNHGTEAFF.